The rows below give T cell receptor beta chains drawn from one sample of a study of T cell clones after liver transplantation. Sequencing used immunoSEQ multiplex PCR; TCRdb keeps in-frame clones, though not all of them. The table has around 110,000 clones, over 75% seen once. Sample: CD4+ T cells from blood, taken 12 months after liver transplant. These receptors all stem from a human patient who received a liver transplant. Some T cells may be provided by the graft donor. Each CDR3 is given with its conserved first and last residue. A D gene is named only where the DNA matches it firmly. Some rows mark clone size as missing; the rest say once, few, many or name a class of expanded clone.

J gene: TRBJ2-3; clone size: .; D gene: .; V gene: TRBV30; CDR3 protein: CAWSLSRVTDTQYF; CDR3 DNA: TGTGCCTGGAGTCTCTCACGGGTCACAGATACGCAGTATTTT
J gene: TRBJ2-3; clone size: .; D gene: TRBD2; V gene: TRBV7-2; CDR3 protein: CASSQPPGLAVDTQYF; CDR3 DNA: TGTGCCAGCAGCCAGCCTCCGGGACTAGCGGTAGATACGCAGTATTTT
J gene: TRBJ2-3; clone size: .; D gene: .; V gene: TRBV18; CDR3 protein: CASSPKGSGTDTQYF; CDR3 DNA: TGTGCCAGCTCACCAAAGGGGAGCGGCACAGATACGCAGTATTTT
J gene: TRBJ2-7; clone size: .; D gene: .; V gene: TRBV25-1; CDR3 protein: CASSSTGEREQYF; CDR3 DNA: TGTGCCAGCAGTTCAACCGGAGAGCGAGAGCAGTACTTC
J gene: TRBJ1-1; clone size: few; D gene: .; V gene: TRBV5-5; CDR3 protein: CASSLVFRGSTEAFF; CDR3 DNA: TGTGCCAGCAGCTTGGTTTTTAGGGGAAGCACTGAAGCTTTCTTT
J gene: TRBJ1-3; clone size: medium-sized; D gene: .; V gene: TRBV5-4; CDR3 protein: CASSLGGSGNTIYF; CDR3 DNA: TGTGCCAGCAGCTTGGGGGGATCTGGAAACACCATATATTTT
J gene: TRBJ1-5; clone size: .; D gene: .; V gene: TRBV5-1; CDR3 protein: CASSLGGRDQPQHF; CDR3 DNA: TGCGCCAGCAGTTTGGGCGGGAGGGATCAGCCCCAGCATTTT
J gene: TRBJ2-3; clone size: .; D gene: TRBD2; V gene: TRBV4-2; CDR3 protein: CASSPRGLAGVEGTWADTQYF; CDR3 DNA: TGTGCCAGCAGCCCCCGGGGACTAGCGGGAGTAGAGGGGACATGGGCAGATACGCAGTATTTT
J gene: TRBJ2-1; clone size: once; D gene: .; V gene: TRBV5-1; CDR3 protein: CASSLEVGKGNEQFF; CDR3 DNA: TGCGCCAGCAGCTTGGAGGTCGGGAAGGGTAATGAGCAGTTCTTC
J gene: TRBJ1-1; clone size: .; D gene: .; V gene: TRBV9; CDR3 protein: CASSVVGGEAFF; CDR3 DNA: TGTGCCAGCAGCGTAGTCGGGGGTGAAGCTTTCTTT
J gene: TRBJ1-1; clone size: .; D gene: .; V gene: TRBV4-1; CDR3 protein: CASSQEVRGVNTEAFF; CDR3 DNA: TGCGCCAGCAGCCAAGAAGTTCGGGGGGTGAACACTGAAGCTTTCTTT
J gene: TRBJ2-3; clone size: once; D gene: .; V gene: TRBV5-1; CDR3 protein: CASSLDGPGQTSTDTQYF; CDR3 DNA: TGCGCCAGCAGCTTGGACGGCCCCGGACAGACTAGCACAGATACGCAGTATTTT
J gene: TRBJ2-5; clone size: .; D gene: .; V gene: TRBV5-1; CDR3 protein: CASSLGQQGETQYF; CDR3 DNA: TGCGCCAGCAGCTTGGGTCAGCAAGGGGAGACCCAGTACTTC
J gene: TRBJ2-7; clone size: .; D gene: TRBD1; V gene: TRBV29-1; CDR3 protein: CSSTTGGPVDEQYF; CDR3 DNA: TGCAGCTCCACGACAGGGGGGCCCGTGGACGAGCAGTACTTC
J gene: TRBJ1-5; clone size: .; D gene: .; V gene: TRBV30; CDR3 protein: CAWSVWAAAPGNQPQHF; CDR3 DNA: TGTGCCTGGAGTGTTTGGGCCGCAGCCCCGGGCAATCAGCCCCAGCATTTT
J gene: TRBJ1-1; clone size: few; D gene: TRBD1; V gene: TRBV14; CDR3 protein: CASSQTGAGTEAFF; CDR3 DNA: TGTGCCAGCAGCCAAACAGGGGCAGGAACTGAAGCTTTCTTT
J gene: TRBJ2-1; clone size: once; D gene: .; V gene: TRBV5-4; CDR3 protein: CASSLFSGTDLFNEQFF; CDR3 DNA: TGTGCCAGCAGCTTGTTTTCCGGGACCGACTTGTTCAATGAGCAGTTCTTC
J gene: TRBJ1-1; clone size: .; D gene: .; V gene: TRBV5-4; CDR3 protein: CASSLGQGGNTEAFF; CDR3 DNA: TGTGCCAGCAGCTTGGGGCAGGGCGGGAACACTGAAGCTTTCTTT
J gene: TRBJ2-2; clone size: .; D gene: TRBD2; V gene: TRBV27; CDR3 protein: CASRPGAGRAGELFF; CDR3 DNA: TGTGCCAGCAGGCCCGGAGCGGGGAGGGCCGGGGAGCTGTTTTTT
J gene: TRBJ1-5; clone size: .; D gene: .; V gene: TRBV15; CDR3 protein: CATSRGSGNNQPQHF; CDR3 DNA: TGTGCCACCAGCAGGGGTTCGGGCAACAATCAGCCCCAGCATTTT
J gene: TRBJ2-7; clone size: .; D gene: .; V gene: TRBV7-6; CDR3 protein: CASSLAQETYEQYF; CDR3 DNA: TGTGCCAGCAGCTTAGCCCAGGAAACCTACGAGCAGTACTTC
J gene: TRBJ2-7; clone size: .; D gene: TRBD1; V gene: TRBV9; CDR3 protein: CASSPPPVGQGDFYEQYF; CDR3 DNA: TGTGCCAGCAGCCCACCCCCGGTAGGGCAGGGGGATTTCTACGAGCAGTACTTC
J gene: TRBJ2-2; clone size: .; D gene: .; V gene: TRBV7-2; CDR3 protein: CASSFSPSNTGELFF; CDR3 DNA: TGTGCCAGCAGCTTCTCCCCGTCGAACACCGGGGAGCTGTTTTTT